The 8 T cell receptor beta chains given below trace back to one sample, sequenced in a study of T cell changes during pregnancy in multiple sclerosis (dated by TCRdb to about 2019). Libraries were constructed by the immunoSEQ multiplex PCR assay. In its TCRdb copy, this immuneACCESS table keeps in-frame sequences only and misses some clones. Where compared with another copy, unresolved V genes explain less than half of these, and the others have no known cause. The sample data list about 96,000 clones, and around 94% of these were observed just once. The leading ten clones occupy around 2.5% of the sample. The source was peripheral blood, collected in the first trimester of pregnancy. Every receptor here comes from a female donor with multiple sclerosis, enrolled in a pregnancy study.

The rearrangement joins TRBV11-1 to TRBJ2-7; D gene ambiguous. Germline CDR1 reads SGHAT; CDR2 reads FQDESV (reference sequence). The V gene lost 3 bases and the J gene lost 2 bases, with 11 bases spanning the gap. The CDR3 spans 14 residues. In nucleotides, the CDR3 is TGTGCCAGCAGCTTGCGGCAGCCTCCCTACGAGCAGTACTTC. Translation: CASSLRQPPYEQYF.

This clone was picked up one time. This chain connects TRBV27 to TRBJ2-3; D is ambiguous. This CDR3 contains 13 residues. CDR1 is MNHEY and CDR2 is SMNVEV in the germline V gene (reference sequence). Between the trimmed V and J ends, which lost 1 base and 1 base, there was a span of 3 bases. The CDR3 here is CASSLLGTDTQYF. The CDR3, as DNA: TGTGCCAGCAGTTTATTAGGCACAGATACGCAGTATTTT.

J is TRBJ2-7 and V is TRBV5-4; D call uncertain. The CDR3 has 15 residues. V was clipped by 0 bases and J by 1 base, with 11 bases between them. Germline V gives CDR1 SGHNT, CDR2 YYREEE (reference sequence). The CDR3 bases are TGTGCCAGCAGCTTGGCGGGTTTACAATCCTACGAGCAGTACTTC. Amino acid sequence: CASSLAGLQSYEQYF.

The chain employs TRBV28 and TRBJ2-4; TRBD1 might be the D (5 bases). This CDR3 has 14 amino acids. CDR1 and CDR2 (germline): MDHEN, SYDVKM. Trimming removed 0 bases from V and 6 bases from J, with 9 bases in between. The CDR3 sequence: CASSLWQGTNIQYF. In DNA, the CDR3 is TGTGCCAGCAGTTTATGGCAGGGCACAAACATTCAGTACTTC.

The rearrangement joins TRBV27 to TRBJ2-5; 7 nucleotides line up with TRBD2. The CDR3 totals 15 residues. Germline CDR1 reads MNHEY; CDR2 reads SMNVEV (reference sequence). After removal of 6 bases from V and 4 bases from J, the junction contained 11 bases not matched to a gene. The CDR3 sequence is CASSLLSSGGETQYF. For the CDR3, the DNA is TGTGCCAGCAGCCTTCTCTCTAGCGGAGGAGAGACCCAGTACTTC.

V is TRBV4-3 and J is TRBJ1-4; the D is unclear. The CDR3 consists of 13 residues. V lost 1 base, J lost 8 bases, and 8 bases lay in between. The germline V gene has CDR1 LGHNA and CDR2 YSLEER. The CDR3 sequence is CASSQVNSEKLFF. DNA of the CDR3: TGCGCCAGCAGCCAAGTTAACTCGGAAAAACTGTTTTTT.

This clone appeared a single time. V usage is TRBV7-2 and J usage is TRBJ2-7; 13 bases line up with TRBD2. CDR3 length: 15 residues. J was trimmed by 5 bases and V by 5 bases; bases with no gene match: 6. Looked up from germline, CDR1 is SGHTA and CDR2 is FQGNSA. CDR3 DNA: TGTGCCAGCAGCCCCCTCGGACTAGCGGGAGACGAGCAGTACTTC. This encodes CASSPLGLAGDEQYF. Looking up the rest from reference TRBV7-2 and TRBJ2-7 gives the full variable domain: GAGVSQSPSNKVTEKGKDVELRCDPISGHTALYWYRQSLGQGLEFLIYFQGNSAPDKSGLPSDRFSAERTGGSVSTLTIQRTQQEDSAVYLCASSPLGLAGDEQYFGPGTRLTVT.

The chain uses TRBV28 and TRBJ1-5; 8 nucleotides align to TRBD1. Trimming took 6 bases from V and 0 from J; bases not matched to a gene: 1. CDR1 and CDR2 from the germline V gene are MDHEN and SYDVKM. There are 14 residues in the CDR3. CDR3 amino acids: CASRGQGSNQPQHF. CDR3 DNA: TGTGCCAGCAGAGGACAGGGTAGCAATCAGCCCCAGCATTTT. Together with reference TRBV28 and TRBJ1-5, the CDR3 gives the full variable domain: DVKVTQSSRYLVKRTGEKVFLECVQDMDHENMFWYRQDPGLGLRLIYFSYDVKMKEKGDIPEGYSVSREKKERFSLILESASTNQTSMYLCASRGQGSNQPQHFGDGTRLSIL.